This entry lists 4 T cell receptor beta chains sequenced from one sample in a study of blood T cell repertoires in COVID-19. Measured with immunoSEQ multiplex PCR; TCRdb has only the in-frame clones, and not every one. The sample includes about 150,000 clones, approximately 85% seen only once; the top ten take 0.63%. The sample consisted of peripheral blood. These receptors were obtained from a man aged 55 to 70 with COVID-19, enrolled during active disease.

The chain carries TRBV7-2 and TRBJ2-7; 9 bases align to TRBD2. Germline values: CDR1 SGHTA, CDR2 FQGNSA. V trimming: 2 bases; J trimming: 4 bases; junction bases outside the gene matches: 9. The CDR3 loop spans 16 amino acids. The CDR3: CASSLLRLAGRYEQYF. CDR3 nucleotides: TGTGCCAGCAGCTTATTGAGGCTAGCGGGAAGGTACGAGCAGTACTTC.

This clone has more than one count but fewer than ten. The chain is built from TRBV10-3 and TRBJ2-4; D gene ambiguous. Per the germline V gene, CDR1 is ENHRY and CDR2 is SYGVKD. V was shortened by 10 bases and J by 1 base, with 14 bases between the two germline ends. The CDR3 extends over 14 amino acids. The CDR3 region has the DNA TGTGCCACCAAGGAAGCACAGGCCAAAAACATTCAGTACTTC. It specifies CATKEAQAKNIQYF.

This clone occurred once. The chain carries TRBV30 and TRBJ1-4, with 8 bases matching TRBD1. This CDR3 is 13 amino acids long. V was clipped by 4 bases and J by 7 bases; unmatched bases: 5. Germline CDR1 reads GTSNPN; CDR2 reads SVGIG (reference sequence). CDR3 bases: TGTGCCTGGACCAGGGGGCTAAGTGAAAAACTGTTTTTT. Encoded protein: CAWTRGLSEKLFF.

The CDR3 DNA is TGTGCCAGCAGCTCTGACAGGGGACGGGATGGCTACACCTTC. Translated, it gives CASSSDRGRDGYTF. The chain links TRBV5-8 to TRBJ1-2; 8 bases fit TRBD1. This CDR3 has 14 amino acids. V trimming: 3 bases; J trimming: 6 bases; junction bases outside the gene matches: 7. Germline CDR1 is SGHTS and CDR2 is YDEGEE.